This TCR beta chain was identified in a study of radiotherapy plus CTLA-4 blockade in lung cancer. Study observations and caveats: TCR clones originating in tumors grew in number in blood after radiotherapy plus ipilimumab. Alongside interferon-beta, early blood T cell clone dynamics were reportedly the best predictor of response.

Generated by immunoSEQ multiplex PCR, the TCRdb table keeps only in-frame clones and is missing some. This sample carries more than 25,000 clones, 70% to 80% of them seen once, and the ten largest clones take 7% to 9.5%. This CDR3 has 14 amino acids. V gave up 5 bases and J gave up 1 base, with 11 bases separating them. Per the germline V gene, CDR1 is LNHDA and CDR2 is SQIVND (reference sequence). As to this clone: The antigen remains undetermined.

V usage is TRBV19 and J usage is TRBJ1-1; no clear D gene. The specimen comprised peripheral blood, sampled from a patient treated with radiotherapy plus ipilimumab. This clonotype originated in a human donor with non-small cell lung cancer who had stable disease on radiotherapy plus ipilimumab. In DNA form, the CDR3 reads TGTGCCAGTAGTCCCTCTACATGGAACACTGAAGCTTTCTTT. Translation: CASSPSTWNTEAFF. Full variable domain (outside the CDR3, taken from reference TRBV19 and TRBJ1-1): DGGITQSPKYLFRKEGQNVTLSCEQNLNHDAMYWYRQDPGQGLRLIYYSQIVNDFQKGDIAEGYSVSREKKESFPLTVTSAQKNPTAFYLCASSPSTWNTEAFFGQGTRLTVV.